This TCR beta chain was obtained from a study of T cell responses to AZD1222 COVID-19 vaccine. A word on this clone: Its target is not known. One junction end does not reproduce the germline sequence, and a read error may be involved.

The method was immunoSEQ multiplex PCR; TCRdb's version includes in-frame clones alone and lacks a portion of them. The sample holds over 150,000 clones; about 87% are singletons and the top ten take 5% to 7%. Whole-study results and caveats: Once two AZD1222 doses were given, Spike-specific TCR breadth and depth went up. In a largely white British group with more females than males, clonal diversity was possibly underestimated. Dominant at 160-218 and 743-854, vaccine-associated CD4 TCRs also spanned spike. Targeting of unmutated variant regions was reportedly seen in nearly half of spike-specific TCRs.

The germline V gene encodes CDR1 KGHDR and CDR2 SFDVKD. This CDR3 is 14 amino acids long. This TCR came from an adult in good health. The source was peripheral blood, collected on day 0 of AZD1222 vaccination. The chain uses TRBV24-1 and TRBJ2-7; D perhaps matches TRBD1 (6 bases). The DNA for the CDR3 is TGTGCCTCCAGATTGTCCCGGGACATCTACGAGCAGTACTTC. This sequence encodes CASRLSRDIYEQYF.